These 28 T cell receptor beta chains came from one sample sequenced in a study of blood T cell repertoires in COVID-19. Sequencing used immunoSEQ multiplex PCR; TCRdb keeps in-frame clones, though not all of them. Among approximately 170,000 clones listed, over 75% were seen once. The material sequenced was peripheral blood. The source of these receptors is a woman between 45 and 65 years old with acute or convalescent COVID-19.

This clone was counted once. The chain is built from TRBV3-1 (or the pseudogene TRBV3-2) and TRBJ1-2; D is perhaps TRBD1 (6 bases). The CDR3 contains 13 residues. V lost 5 bases to trimming and J lost 2 bases, with 9 bases between them. From germline, CDR1 is LGHDT and CDR2 YNNKEL (reference sequence). Written as DNA, the CDR3 is TGTGCCAGCAGCAACAGGGAAAACTATGGCTACACCTTC. Amino acid sequence: CASSNRENYGYTF.

The chain joins TRBV7-6 to TRBJ2-6; D possibly corresponds to TRBD2 (5 bases). There are 17 residues in the CDR3. Trimming removed 5 bases from V and 0 bases from J, with 14 bases in between. In germline, CDR1 is SGHVS, CDR2 FNYEAQ. Written as DNA, the CDR3 is TGTGCCAGCAGCCCCGGGATCGCACGCTCTGGGGCCAACGTCCTGACTTTC. Encoded protein: CASSPGIARSGANVLTF. The whole variable domain, filled in from reference TRBV7-6 and TRBJ2-6, reads GAGVSQSPRYKVTKRGQDVALRCDPISGHVSLYWYRQALGQGPEFLTYFNYEAQQDKSGLPNDRFSAERPEGSISTLTIQRTEQRDSAMYRCASSPGIARSGANVLTFGAGSRLTVL.

J is TRBJ1-5 and V is TRBV6-5; D gene ambiguous. With 0 bases removed from V and 2 bases from J, the gap between germline ends came to 11 bases. Germline V lookup: CDR1 MNHEY, CDR2 SVGAGI. The CDR3 is made up of 16 amino acids. The CDR3 DNA sequence: TGTGCCAGCAGTTACTCGAGGGATTTGGGCAATCAGCCCCAGCATTTT. This codes for CASSYSRDLGNQPQHF.

The chain uses TRBV15 and TRBJ2-5; a possible D gene is TRBD2 (6 bases). The CDR3 contains 13 residues. V gave up 4 bases and J gave up 3 bases, with 9 bases separating them. Per the germline V gene, CDR1 is LNHNV and CDR2 is YYDKDF (reference sequence). CDR3 protein: CATSTGGKETQYF. In DNA form, the CDR3 reads TGTGCCACCAGCACCGGGGGAAAAGAGACCCAGTACTTC.

The chain joins TRBV3-1 (or the pseudogene TRBV3-2) to TRBJ1-2; unclear D gene. V lost 1 base and J 0 bases, leaving 9 bases between the germline ends. This CDR3 comprises 15 residues. Germline assignment: CDR1 LGHDT and CDR2 YNNKEL (reference sequence). The DNA of the CDR3 is TGTGCCAGCAGCCAAGTGGGGAGGCCTAACTATGGCTACACCTTC. This translates into CASSQVGRPNYGYTF.

The chain carries TRBV7-2 and TRBJ2-7; 8 bases are shared with TRBD1. The CDR3 extends over 16 amino acids. V lost 5 bases to trimming and J lost 9 bases; unmatched junction nucleotides: 18. Germline V lookup: CDR1 SGHTA, CDR2 FQGNSA. CDR3 sequence: CASSPTGARGRAGQYF. The CDR3 DNA reads TGTGCCAGCAGCCCGACAGGGGCAAGAGGGAGAGCGGGGCAGTACTTC.

This clone came up many times. The genes are TRBV7-8 and TRBJ1-2; 9 bases match TRBD1. The CDR3 runs 14 residues. The J segment lost 6 bases and the V segment lost 1 base, leaving 3 bases of the junction unmatched. The germline V gene encodes CDR1 SGHVS and CDR2 FQNEAQ. The CDR3 DNA reads TGTGCCAGCAGCTTAGTATGGACAGGGGATGGCTACACCTTC. As protein: CASSLVWTGDGYTF. The variable domain in full, completed from reference TRBV7-8 and TRBJ1-2, reads GAGVSQSPRYKVAKRGQDVALRCDPISGHVSLFWYQQALGQGPEFLTYFQNEAQLDKSGLPSDRFFAERPEGSVSTLKIQRTQQEDSAVYLCASSLVWTGDGYTFGSGTRLTVV.

The chain carries TRBV30 and TRBJ1-5; no definite D call. The CDR3 extends over 13 amino acids. In germline, CDR1 is GTSNPN, CDR2 SVGIG (reference sequence). The V and J ends lost 0 bases and 6 bases respectively, with 9 bases between them. The CDR3 DNA reads as TGTGCCTGGAGTGTAAGCCACCCTCAGCCCCAGCATTTT. It translates to CAWSVSHPQPQHF.

This clone was seen a handful of times. V usage is TRBV20-1 and J usage is TRBJ2-3; D unresolved. CDR1 is DFQATT, CDR2 SNEGSKA, per germline (reference sequence). V was cut by 8 bases and J by 6 bases, with 12 bases left in between. CDR3 length: 11 residues. CDR3 sequence: CSPLPFDTQYF. As DNA, the CDR3 is TGCAGTCCCCTCCCTTTCGATACGCAGTATTTT.

The rearrangement joins TRBV28 to TRBJ1-5; D is unresolved. Germline CDR1 reads MDHEN; CDR2 reads SYDVKM. The V and J ends lost 8 bases and 6 bases respectively, with 11 bases between them. The CDR3 sequence is 12 residues long. The CDR3 DNA follows: TGTGCCAGCGGGTTGGAGGGTCAGCCCCAGCATTTT. Encoded protein: CASGLEGQPQHF.

The chain recombines TRBV12-3 or TRBV12-4 with TRBJ1-2; TRBD1 might be the D (5 bases). Between the trimmed V and J ends, which lost 2 bases and 6 bases, there was a span of 10 bases. The CDR3 covers 13 residues. The CDR3 DNA sequence: TGTGCCAGCAGTTTAAGCCAGGGAAATGGCTACACCTTC. The encoded protein is CASSLSQGNGYTF.

This chain uses TRBV24-1 with TRBJ2-3; 11 positions match TRBD2. The germline CDR1 and CDR2 sequences are KGHDR and SFDVKD. V gave up 6 bases and J gave up 4 bases; unmatched junction bases: 2. CDR3 length: 14 residues. The CDR3 region has the DNA TGTGCCACCAGTCCTAGCGGGGGGCCAGATACGCAGTATTTT. It translates to CATSPSGGPDTQYF.

The chain couples TRBV12-3 or TRBV12-4 to TRBJ1-2; D gene uncertain. The V gene lost 5 bases and the J gene lost 1 base, with 8 bases spanning the gap. CDR3 length: 13 residues. The CDR3 loop is CASSRGYNYGYTF. CDR3 nucleotide sequence: TGTGCCAGCAGTCGCGGTTATAACTATGGCTACACCTTC.

Concerning this clone: Other DNA sequences in the sample encode the same CDR3. The chain is built from TRBV18 and TRBJ1-1; D might be TRBD1 (5 bases). The V end lost 4 bases, the J end lost 3 bases, and 9 bases lay between the germline ends. This CDR3 region has 13 residues. From germline, CDR1 is KGHSH and CDR2 LQKENI. CDR3 residues: CASSRTGDTEAFF. CDR3 nucleotide sequence: TGTGCCAGCTCACGGACGGGGGACACTGAAGCTTTCTTT.

The rearrangement links TRBV10-3 to TRBJ2-3, with 11 bases aligning to TRBD2. The junction had 10 bases not matched to a gene; V was cut back by 4 bases and J by 1 base. From germline, CDR1 is ENHRY and CDR2 SYGVKD. This CDR3 region has 18 residues. The CDR3 DNA reads as TGTGCCATCAGTGGGGCTAGCGGGGGGCGAGGGGGCACAGATACGCAGTATTTT. Its protein product is CAISGASGGRGGTDTQYF.

This rearrangement joins TRBV28 to TRBJ1-1, with TRBD1 matching over 9 bases. The length of the CDR3 is 13 residues. CDR1 MDHEN and CDR2 SYDVKM come from the germline V gene. Trimming cost V 7 bases and J 5 bases; bases outside gene matches: 5. The CDR3 nucleotides are TGTGCCAGCATACAGGGGGCGACGACTGAAGCTTTCTTT. Its translation is CASIQGATTEAFF. The variable domain in full, completed from reference TRBV28 and TRBJ1-1, reads DVKVTQSSRYLVKRTGEKVFLECVQDMDHENMFWYRQDPGLGLRLIYFSYDVKMKEKGDIPEGYSVSREKKERFSLILESASTNQTSMYLCASIQGATTEAFFGQGTRLTVV.

The rearrangement links TRBV7-9 to TRBJ2-7, with 9 nucleotides matching TRBD1. Germline V CDR1 and CDR2: SEHNR, FQNEAQ (reference sequence). The junction had 12 bases not matched to a gene; V was cut back by 0 bases and J by 3 bases. This CDR3 region has 18 residues. This chain's CDR3 is CASSLARDQRTGDYEQYF. CDR3 nucleotides: TGTGCCAGCAGCTTAGCCCGAGACCAACGGACAGGGGACTACGAGCAGTACTTC.

J is TRBJ2-3 and V is TRBV6-5; D is unclear. Trimming removed 0 bases from V and 2 bases from J, with 9 bases in between. The CDR3 loop spans 15 amino acids. The germline CDR1 and CDR2 sequences are MNHEY and SVGAGI. The chain's CDR3 is CASSYSYSLTDTQYF. The CDR3 DNA follows: TGTGCCAGCAGTTACTCGTACAGCCTCACAGATACGCAGTATTTT.

This clone was recorded once. The chain recombines TRBV30 with TRBJ1-3; 12 bases line up with TRBD1. There are 15 residues in the CDR3. Germline lookup yields CDR1 GTSNPN and CDR2 SVGIG (reference sequence). This CDR3 is CALQGQGANGNTIYF. CDR3 nucleotide sequence: TGTGCACTCCAGGGACAGGGGGCAAATGGAAACACCATATATTTT.

The J gene is TRBJ1-2, the V gene TRBV23-1; tentatively, D is TRBD1 (5 bases). TRBV23-1 is labeled an ORF, and its function is uncertain. CDR3 size: 15 residues. The CDR3 here is CGCGEGPSLNYGYTF. The CDR3 bases are TGCGGGTGCGGGGAGGGACCGAGCCTGAACTATGGCTACACCTTC.

The table lists this clone with a count of one. V gene TRBV29-1 combines with J gene TRBJ2-7; the D gene is possibly TRBD2 (6 bases). CDR3 length: 13 residues. V shed 4 bases and J shed 4 bases, with 14 bases lying between them. The germline V gene has CDR1 SQVTM and CDR2 ANQGSEA. The CDR3 spells CSVGWGDSYEQYF. In nucleotides, the CDR3 is TGCAGCGTTGGTTGGGGGGATAGTTACGAGCAGTACTTC.

This clone was counted once. CDR3 sequence (DNA): TGTGCCAGCAGCAGGGTCCGGGAGATGGGCACCGGGGAGCTGTTTTTT. Translated, it gives CASSRVREMGTGELFF. This sequence joins TRBV21-1 and TRBJ2-2; the D call TRBD2 from the table was never checked on the DNA. TRBV21-1 is annotated as a pseudogene. The CDR3 is 16 residues long.

The chain employs TRBV30 and TRBJ1-2, with D unclear. V was clipped by 2 bases and J by 7 bases, with 17 bases between them. Germline V CDR1 and CDR2: GTSNPN, SVGIG (reference sequence). The CDR3 covers 14 residues. CDR3 bases: TGTGCCTGGAGTCTACGACGGATAGGAGGTGGCTACACCTTC. Amino acid sequence: CAWSLRRIGGGYTF.

In this sample, this clone turned up a few times. The chain joins TRBV6-5 to TRBJ1-2; D uncertain. V gave up 9 bases and J gave up 1 base, with 12 bases separating them. Germline CDR1 and CDR2: MNHEY and SVGAGI. The CDR3 covers 13 residues. The DNA of the CDR3 is TGTGCCAGGGTACTCGGTCTTAACTATGGCTACACCTTC. This sequence encodes CARVLGLNYGYTF.

This chain uses TRBV15 with TRBJ2-3, with a possible D match to TRBD1 (6 bases). V dropped 3 bases and J dropped 4 bases, with 20 bases sitting between them. The CDR3 covers 17 residues. From germline, CDR1 is LNHNV and CDR2 YYDKDF (reference sequence). In nucleotides, the CDR3 is TGTGCCACCAGCAGTCCCTCCTCAGGGGAATTTGCAGATACGCAGTATTTT. Translated, it gives CATSSPSSGEFADTQYF.

In DNA, the CDR3 is TGTGCCAGTAGTACTAGGGGAGGGCCAGTAACAGATACGCAGTATTTT. Translation: CASSTRGGPVTDTQYF. The V call is TRBV19, the J call TRBJ2-3; 7 nucleotides align to TRBD2. CDR1 is LNHDA and CDR2 is SQIVND in the germline V gene (reference sequence). The CDR3 is made up of 16 amino acids. J lost 3 bases, V lost 4 bases, and 10 bases had no gene match.

The V call is TRBV14, the J call TRBJ2-7, with 9 nucleotides matching TRBD1. Germline assignment: CDR1 SGHDN and CDR2 FVKESK. The CDR3 is 15 residues long. The V and J ends lost 2 bases and 4 bases, in that order; junction bases with no gene match: 6. The CDR3 region is CASSQTGTGKYEQYF. DNA for the CDR3: TGTGCCAGCAGCCAAACCGGGACAGGGAAGTACGAGCAGTACTTC. The full variable domain, completed using reference TRBV14 and TRBJ2-7, is EAGVTQFPSHSVIEKGQTVTLRCDPISGHDNLYWYRRVMGKEIKFLLHFVKESKQDESGMPNNRFLAERTGGTYSTLKVQPAELEDSGVYFCASSQTGTGKYEQYFGPGTRLTVT.

The chain uses TRBV6-5 and TRBJ2-7; a weak D match, TRBD1 (6 bases). The CDR3 extends over 16 amino acids. CDR1 and CDR2 (germline): MNHEY, SVGAGI. V was shortened by 4 bases and J by 5 bases, with 21 bases between the two germline ends. The CDR3 is CASSSSQGGSFNEQYF. In DNA form, the CDR3 reads TGTGCCAGCAGTTCGAGCCAAGGGGGTTCCTTTAACGAGCAGTACTTC.